This TCR beta chain derives from a study of blood T cells in healthy people across ages. Study-wide points: The study found more naive CD4+ cells and higher diversity in long-lived than aged donors.

The junction had 11 bases not matched to a gene; V was cut back by 4 bases and J by 5 bases. The CDR3 length is 15 residues. CDR1 and CDR2 from the germline V gene are SGDLS and YYNGEE. In the case of this clonotype: The antigen is not known.

Primed by a sample-barcoded 5' primer and a J-beta primer mix, a second PCR proceeded for roughly 7 to 12 cycles. TCRdb fed the 5' RACE reads into MiXCR, producing one record per CDR3 protein. The sample includes around 1,900,000 distinct CDR3 sequences, about 39% of them seen just once. The J gene is TRBJ1-1, the V gene TRBV9; 7 bases align to TRBD1. Sequenced material: blood. The TCR sequence derives from a human donor in good health. In DNA form, the CDR3 reads TGTGCCAGCAGCAGGACAGGTTCGTTGGAAACTGAAGCTTTCTTT. It encodes CASSRTGSLETEAFF.